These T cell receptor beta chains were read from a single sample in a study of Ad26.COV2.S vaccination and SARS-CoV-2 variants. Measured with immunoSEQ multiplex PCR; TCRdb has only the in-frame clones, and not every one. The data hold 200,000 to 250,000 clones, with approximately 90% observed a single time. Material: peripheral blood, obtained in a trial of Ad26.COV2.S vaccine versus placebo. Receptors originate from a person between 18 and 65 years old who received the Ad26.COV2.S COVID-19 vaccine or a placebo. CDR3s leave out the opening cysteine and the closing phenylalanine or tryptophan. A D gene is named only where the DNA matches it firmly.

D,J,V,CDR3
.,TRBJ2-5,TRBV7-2,ASSLTGQRVETQY
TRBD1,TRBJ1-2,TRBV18,ASSTTGVDGYT
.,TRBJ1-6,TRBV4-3,ASSQGPGSERLSPLH
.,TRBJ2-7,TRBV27,ASSFAASSYEQY
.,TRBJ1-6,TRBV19,ASSIQRATSPLH
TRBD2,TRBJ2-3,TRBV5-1,ASSTRTSSDTQY
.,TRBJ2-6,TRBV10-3,AISESPLQGSGANVLT
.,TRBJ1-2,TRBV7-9,ASSINPQHRDYGYT
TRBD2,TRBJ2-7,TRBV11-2,ASRAGGRNEQY
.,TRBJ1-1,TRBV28,ASRVALEGTEAF
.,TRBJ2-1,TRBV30,AWSVGGAVLEQF
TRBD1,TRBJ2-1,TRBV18,ASSPTTGQGAGNEQF
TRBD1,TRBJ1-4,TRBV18,ASCQTGARNEKLF
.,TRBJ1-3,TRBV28,ASSWGNPSGNTIY
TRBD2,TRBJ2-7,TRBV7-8,ASSLGLAGYNDEQY
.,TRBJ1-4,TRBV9,ASSVGGPNEKLF
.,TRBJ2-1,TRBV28,ASLSGSYNEQF
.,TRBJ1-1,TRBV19,ASSIEGYTEAF
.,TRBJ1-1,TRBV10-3,AISEKGAQGNTEAF
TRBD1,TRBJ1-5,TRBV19,ASGTGSYQPQH
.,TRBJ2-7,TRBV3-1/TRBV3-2,ASSQALDQDCPIYEQY
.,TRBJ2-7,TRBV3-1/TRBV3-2,ASSPGCASMTEDGQY
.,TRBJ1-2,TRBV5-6,ASSPGQLNYGYT
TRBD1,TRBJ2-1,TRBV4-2,ASSLARQGDNEQF
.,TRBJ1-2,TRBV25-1,ASSELENDGYT
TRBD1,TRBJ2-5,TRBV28,ASSHDREETQY
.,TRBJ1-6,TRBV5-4,ASSPWRGPYNSPLH
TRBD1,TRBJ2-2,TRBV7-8,ASSPTGAITGELF
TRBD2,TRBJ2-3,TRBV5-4,ASSLVGLAGGFDTQY
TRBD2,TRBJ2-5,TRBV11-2,ASSFNSGGETQY
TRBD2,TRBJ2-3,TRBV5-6,ASSLVPSGRAGVQY
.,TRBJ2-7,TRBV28,ASSPPPGMNEQY
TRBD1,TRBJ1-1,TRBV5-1,ASSQTGVHPMNTEAF
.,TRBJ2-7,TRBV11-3,ASSSEVDEQY
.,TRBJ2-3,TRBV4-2,ASSHLRGVEGDTQY
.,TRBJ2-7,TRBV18,ASSPSLGNEQY
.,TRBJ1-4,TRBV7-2,ASSLAPGFGEKLF
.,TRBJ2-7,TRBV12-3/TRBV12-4,ASSLGGSEQY
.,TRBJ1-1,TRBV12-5,ASGLATETEAF
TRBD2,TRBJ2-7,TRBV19,ASRTGTTYEQY